What follows is one T cell receptor (beta chain) and its context. Its target is not known. Subsets obtained from CD4+ cells comprised CD45RA+ naive and CD45RA-negative memory cells. Profiling relied on immunoSEQ multiplex PCR, and the TCRdb table lists in-frame clones only, not all of them. The sample includes 2 million to 2.5 million clones, approximately 96% of them seen just once. The data belong to a study of shared clonotypes between healthy human individuals. Study at large: The plates for each donor numbered three CD4 naive, three CD4 memory, two CD8 naive and one CD8 memory. Regarding the study as a whole: Rarefaction gave evidence that sorted-subset sequencing remained incomplete despite large depth. Measured sharing among donors was expected to vary with sequencing depth.

The material sequenced was naive CD4+ T cells sorted from blood. Subset here: CD45RA+ positively selected. This clonotype was sampled from a man aged 18 to 30 in good health.

CDR3 DNA sequence: TGTGCAAGTCGCTCAGACCCACTAGCGGGAGGTCAAGATACGCAGTATTTT. Translated, it gives CASRSDPLAGGQDTQYF. The chain joins TRBV12-2 to TRBJ2-3; the tabulated D call, TRBD2, remains unverified against the DNA. TRBV12-2 has pseudogene status. This CDR3 has 17 amino acids.